The next 8 T cell receptor beta chains were all read from a single sample in a study of blood T cell repertoires in COVID-19. Sequencing used immunoSEQ multiplex PCR; TCRdb keeps in-frame clones, though not all of them. This table has approximately 250,000 clones, around 90% appearing once. The specimen sequenced was peripheral blood. The receptors originated from a man aged 25-40 years with COVID-19, enrolled during active disease.

The V call is TRBV19, the J call TRBJ1-5; D gene uncertain. This CDR3 is built from 14 residues. V was pared by 0 bases and J by 7 bases, with 10 bases between. Germline lookup yields CDR1 LNHDA and CDR2 SQIVND (reference sequence). The CDR3 here is CASSIERRGQPQHF. The CDR3 DNA reads TGTGCCAGTAGTATAGAAAGGAGAGGCCAGCCCCAGCATTTT. The full variable domain, with the rest looked up from reference TRBV19 and TRBJ1-5, is DGGITQSPKYLFRKEGQNVTLSCEQNLNHDAMYWYRQDPGQGLRLIYYSQIVNDFQKGDIAEGYSVSREKKESFPLTVTSAQKNPTAFYLCASSIERRGQPQHFGDGTRLSIL.

CDR3: CASRQKSNTEAFF. In DNA, the CDR3 is TGCGCCAGCCGACAGAAATCGAACACTGAAGCTTTCTTT. This rearrangement joins TRBV10-1 to TRBJ1-1, with D tentatively TRBD1 (5 bases). CDR3 length equals 13 residues. Germline V gene lookup returns CDR1 WNHNN and CDR2 SYGVQD (reference sequence). Deletions cut 8 bases from V and 1 base from J, with 11 bases between.

The J gene is TRBJ2-5, the V gene TRBV18; TRBD1 might be the D (7 bases). There are 14 residues in the CDR3. Germline-derived CDR1 and CDR2 are KGHSH and LQKENI. The ends were cut back, 6 bases at V and 1 base at J, with 12 bases in the middle. The CDR3 DNA reads TGTGCCAGCTCCCCCAGGGGGGTCCAAGAGACCCAGTACTTC. Translated: CASSPRGVQETQYF. The full variable domain, rest sourced from reference TRBV18 and TRBJ2-5, is NAGVMQNPRHLVRRRGQEARLRCSPMKGHSHVYWYRQLPEEGLKFMVYLQKENIIDESGMPKERFSAEFPKEGPSILRIQQVVRGDSAAYFCASSPRGVQETQYFGPGTRLLVL.

The gene calls are TRBV9 and TRBJ2-1; the D is unclear. Trimming cost V 4 bases and J 0 bases, with 11 bases left between them. This CDR3 has 15 residues. Germline loops: CDR1 SGDLS, CDR2 YYNGEE. CDR3 DNA: TGTGCCAGCAGCCTCGCTCCGAGCTCCTACAATGAGCAGTTCTTC. Its protein is CASSLAPSSYNEQFF. Using reference TRBV9 and TRBJ2-1 for the parts outside the CDR3, the full variable domain is DSGVTQTPKHLITATGQRVTLRCSPRSGDLSVYWYQQSLDQGLQFLIQYYNGEERAKGNILERFSAQQFPDLHSELNLSSLELGDSALYFCASSLAPSSYNEQFFGPGTRLTVL.

V and J are TRBV3-1 (or the pseudogene TRBV3-2) and TRBJ1-4, with D hard to call. Germline V gene lookup returns CDR1 LGHDT and CDR2 YNNKEL (reference sequence). Trimming cost V 1 base and J 7 bases, with 13 bases left between them. The CDR3 has 15 residues. The CDR3 reads CASSQVTGFGEKLFF. In nucleotides, the CDR3 is TGTGCCAGCAGCCAAGTTACGGGTTTTGGTGAAAAACTGTTTTTT.

The chain joins TRBV1 to TRBJ2-3; the table's TRBD2 call for D was not verified on the DNA. TRBV1 is a pseudogene segment. The CDR3 runs 17 residues. Written as DNA, the CDR3 is TGCACCAGCAGCCAAGACGATAGCGGGGTTGCCACAGATACGCAGTATTTT. This translates into CTSSQDDSGVATDTQYF.

The chain uses TRBV4-2 and TRBJ1-1, with a tentative D call TRBD1 (5 bases). V dropped 0 bases and J dropped 5 bases, with 10 bases sitting between them. The CDR3 sequence is 14 residues long. Germline loops: CDR1 LGHNA, CDR2 YNFKEQ. The CDR3 nucleotides read TGTGCCAGCAGCCAAGACCCGGGGGTTACTGAAGCTTTCTTT. It specifies CASSQDPGVTEAFF.

This clone has only one observation. The V call is TRBV9, the J call TRBJ1-1; 7 nucleotides line up with TRBD1. Germline CDR1 and CDR2: SGDLS and YYNGEE. The CDR3 runs 15 residues. With 3 bases clipped from V and 4 bases from J, the junction kept 9 bases outside the gene matches. The CDR3 sequence is CASSAQQGLATEAFF. The CDR3 DNA follows: TGTGCCAGCAGCGCACAACAGGGGTTGGCCACTGAAGCTTTCTTT.